This T cell receptor (beta chain) was profiled in a study of T cell repertoires in cytomegalovirus infection. Each CDR3 protein is one row after TCRdb ran MiXCR on the reads. This sample yields over 250,000 distinct CDR3 sequences, of which roughly a fifth are seen a single time; roughly a fifth belongs to the top ten. About this clonotype itself: Its specificity is not known.

Findings and limits, study-wide: Dominating the ex vivo response were HLA-C-restricted CMV-specific TCR beta clonotypes. Cumulated frequencies of public TCR beta families served to identify carriers of CMV plus the relevant HLA.

The source material was cultured PBMCs, sampled from culture after CMV antigen stimulation. This TCR was recovered from a human donor in good health (CMV status not recorded). Some clones in this sample may be carry-over from other donors' samples.

CDR3 nucleotide sequence: TGTGCCAGCAGGAGCACGGGGAGTAACTATGGCTACACCTTC. Translating it yields CASRSTGSNYGYTF. This chain links TRBV7-9 with TRBJ1-2; D is ambiguous. V lost 6 bases to trimming and J lost 1 base, with 12 bases between them. This CDR3 region has 14 residues. Germline values: CDR1 SEHNR, CDR2 FQNEAQ (reference sequence).